This is a list of T cell receptor beta chains from one sample in a study of CD8 T cells in Susac syndrome. TCRdb reanalysed the immunoSEQ multiplex PCR reads using MiXCR and keeps one entry per CDR3 protein. The repertoire consists of some 150,000 distinct CDR3 sequences, with around 94% occurring once and the leading ten covering 0.065% to 0.1%. The sample was CD4+ T cells from PBMCs. These receptors came from a human donor in good health. CDR3s include the opening cysteine and the closing phenylalanine or tryptophan. The D gene is left open where the match is weak. The size of a clone is reported for some rows only, either as once, few or many, or as a class for expanded clones.

J gene	V gene	D gene	clone size	CDR3 protein	CDR3 DNA
TRBJ2-7	TRBV20-1	TRBD2	once	CSARVGSGRDSYEQYF	TGCAGTGCTAGAGTGGGTAGCGGGAGGGACTCCTACGAGCAGTACTTC
TRBJ2-6	TRBV9	NA	NA	CASSVHRAGSGANVLTF	TGTGCCAGCAGCGTACACAGGGCAGGCTCTGGGGCCAACGTCCTGACTTTC
TRBJ2-7	TRBV19	NA	NA	CASSSAYEQYF	TGTGCCAGTAGCTCAGCCTACGAGCAGTACTTC
TRBJ1-2	TRBV13	TRBD1	NA	CASSLGPPTQGGLYGYTF	TGTGCCAGCAGCTTAGGTCCCCCCACACAGGGGGGCTTGTATGGCTACACCTTC
TRBJ2-7	TRBV7-2	TRBD2	NA	CASSPQSSGLAYEQYF	TGTGCCAGCAGCCCCCAATCTAGCGGATTAGCCTACGAGCAGTACTTC
TRBJ2-1	TRBV7-2	TRBD1	NA	CASSLGRGQSEQFF	TGTGCCAGCAGCTTGGGCAGGGGGCAAAGTGAGCAGTTCTTC
TRBJ2-5	TRBV2	NA	NA	CASSDGPRETQYF	TGTGCCAGCAGTGATGGTCCTCGGGAGACCCAGTACTTC
TRBJ1-1	TRBV20-1	NA	NA	CSASGVTEAFF	TGCAGTGCTAGTGGGGTAACTGAAGCTTTCTTT
TRBJ2-5	TRBV20-1	NA	NA	CSARRQVLQETQYF	TGCAGTGCTAGAAGACAGGTCTTACAAGAGACCCAGTACTTC
TRBJ1-1	TRBV6-1	NA	NA	CASRADSNTEAFF	TGTGCCAGCAGGGCAGACAGTAACACTGAAGCTTTCTTT
TRBJ2-1	TRBV20-1	NA	NA	CSASRVNEQFF	TGCAGTGCTAGTCGCGTGAATGAGCAGTTCTTC
TRBJ1-4	TRBV19	NA	NA	CASTPGGGPDEKLFF	TGTGCCAGTACCCCCGGGGGAGGTCCGGACGAAAAACTGTTTTTT
TRBJ1-2	TRBV12-3/TRBV12-4	NA	NA	CASSLRSNYGYTF	TGTGCCAGCAGTTTAAGGTCTAACTATGGCTACACCTTC
TRBJ1-5	TRBV2	NA	NA	CASNRVGNQPQHF	TGTGCCAGCAACAGGGTTGGCAATCAGCCCCAGCATTTT
TRBJ2-3	TRBV7-8	NA	NA	CASSVGGRGTDTQYF	TGTGCCAGCAGCGTCGGGGGTAGAGGCACAGATACGCAGTATTTT
TRBJ2-1	TRBV3-1	NA	once	CASSLSGGASYNEQFF	TGTGCCAGCAGCCTCTCAGGGGGGGCGTCCTACAATGAGCAGTTCTTC
TRBJ2-3	TRBV7-2	NA	NA	CASSTRRQSYTDTQYF	TGTGCCAGCAGCACAAGACGACAGTCATATACAGATACGCAGTATTTT
TRBJ2-7	TRBV11-2	NA	NA	CASTLSWDQSYEQYF	TGTGCCAGCACTCTTAGTTGGGACCAGTCCTACGAGCAGTACTTC
TRBJ1-4	TRBV5-5	NA	NA	CASSSGVGKLFF	TGTGCCAGCAGCTCCGGAGTAGGAAAACTGTTTTTT
TRBJ1-2	TRBV7-9	TRBD1	NA	CASSFQGADGYTF	TGTGCCAGCAGCTTTCAGGGGGCCGATGGCTACACCTTC
TRBJ1-3	TRBV29-1	TRBD1	NA	CSVDGTGGNTIYF	TGCAGCGTTGACGGGACAGGAGGAAACACCATATATTTT
TRBJ1-1	TRBV3-1	TRBD1	NA	CASNLQGGTEAFF	TGTGCCAGCAACCTACAGGGGGGCACTGAAGCTTTCTTT